This entry concerns a single T cell receptor beta chain. The data originate from a study of blood T cells in healthy people across ages. With 2 bases clipped from V and 4 bases from J, the junction kept 9 bases outside the gene matches. This CDR3 is built from 17 residues. From germline, CDR1 is SEHNR and CDR2 FQNEAQ (reference sequence). Sample-barcoded 5' priming and a J-beta primer mix drove a second PCR of 7 to 11 cycles. The template-switch adaptor was a 5' adaptor with 12 random nucleotides. It tagged each cDNA molecule. TCRdb used MiXCR to reprocess the 5' RACE reads, holding one entry per CDR3 protein. The data show approximately 600,000 distinct CDR3 sequences, 58% seen once.

The sequencing input was blood. The TCR was taken from a man in his fifties or sixties in good health. The genes are TRBV7-9 and TRBJ1-4, with TRBD1 identical over 8 bases. This CDR3 reads CASSLSAGGLFNEKLFF. The CDR3, as DNA: TGTGCCAGCAGCTTATCCGCAGGGGGCCTCTTTAATGAAAAACTGTTTTTT.